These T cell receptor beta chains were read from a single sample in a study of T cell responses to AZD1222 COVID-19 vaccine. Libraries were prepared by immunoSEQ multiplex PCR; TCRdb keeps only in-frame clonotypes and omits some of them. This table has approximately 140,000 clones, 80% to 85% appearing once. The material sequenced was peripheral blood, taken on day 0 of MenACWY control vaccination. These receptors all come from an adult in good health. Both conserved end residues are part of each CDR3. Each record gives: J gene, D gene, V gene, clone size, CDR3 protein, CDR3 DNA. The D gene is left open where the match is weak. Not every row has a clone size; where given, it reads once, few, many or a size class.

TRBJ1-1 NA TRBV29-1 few CSASLGLATEAFF TGCAGCGCCTCGCTAGGGTTGGCCACTGAAGCTTTCTTT
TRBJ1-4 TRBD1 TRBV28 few CASSQGQGVQKLFF TGTGCCAGCAGCCAGGGACAGGGAGTGCAAAAACTGTTTTTT
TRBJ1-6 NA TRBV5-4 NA CASSLEGINSPLHF TGTGCCAGCAGCTTGGAGGGAATCAATTCACCCCTCCACTTT
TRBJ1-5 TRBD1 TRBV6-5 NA CASSIGQGAHQPQHF TGTGCCAGCTCAATCGGACAGGGGGCACATCAGCCCCAGCATTTT
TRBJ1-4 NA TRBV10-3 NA CAISDTEFREKLFF TGTGCCATCAGTGACACGGAATTTCGGGAAAAGCTGTTTTTT
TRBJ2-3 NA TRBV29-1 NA CSVVSGGTDTQYF TGCAGCGTTGTATCAGGGGGCACAGATACGCAGTATTTT
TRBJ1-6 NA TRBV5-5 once CASSPGGAHLHF TGTGCCAGCAGCCCGGGGGGGGCTCACCTCCACTTT
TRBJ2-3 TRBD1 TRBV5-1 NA CASSLGGQGPTDTQYF TGCGCCAGCAGCTTGGGAGGACAGGGCCCGACAGATACGCAGTATTTT
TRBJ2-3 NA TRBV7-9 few CASSFGGSSTDTQYF TGTGCCAGCAGCTTTGGGGGGTCGAGCACAGATACGCAGTATTTT
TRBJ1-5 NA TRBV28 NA CASSTSRVLNQPQHF TGTGCCAGCAGTACGTCTCGAGTACTCAATCAGCCCCAGCATTTT
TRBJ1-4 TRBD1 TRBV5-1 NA CASSAGQGYNEKLFF TGCGCCAGCAGCGCTGGACAGGGGTATAATGAAAAACTGTTTTTT
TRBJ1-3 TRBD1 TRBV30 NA CAWSTAWTGLSGNTIYF TGTGCCTGGAGTACCGCCTGGACAGGCCTCTCTGGAAACACCATATATTTT
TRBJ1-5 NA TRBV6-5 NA CASSYPTGDSNQPQHF TGTGCCAGCAGTTACCCGACGGGGGATAGCAATCAGCCCCAGCATTTT
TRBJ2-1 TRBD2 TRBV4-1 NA CASSQVGGASYNEQFF TGCGCCAGCAGCCAAGTCGGGGGGGCCTCCTACAATGAGCAGTTCTTC
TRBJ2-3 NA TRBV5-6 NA CASSLDRAGTQYF TGTGCCAGCAGCTTGGACCGCGCCGGTACGCAGTATTTT
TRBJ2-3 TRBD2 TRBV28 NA CASSLFLAGGTSTDTQYF TGTGCCAGCAGTTTGTTTTTAGCGGGGGGGACCAGCACAGATACGCAGTATTTT
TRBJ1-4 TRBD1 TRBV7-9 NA CASSNRDRGLEKLFF TGTGCCAGCAGCAACCGGGACAGGGGGCTAGAAAAACTGTTTTTT
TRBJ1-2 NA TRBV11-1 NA CASSLVLGPVTF TGTGCCAGCAGCTTAGTTCTGGGACCCGTCACCTTC
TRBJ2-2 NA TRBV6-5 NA CASSYSGWGTGELFF TGTGCCAGCAGTTACTCTGGTTGGGGCACCGGGGAGCTGTTTTTT
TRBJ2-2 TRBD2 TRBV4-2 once CASSQDSGGGGELFF TGTGCCAGCAGCCAAGATAGCGGGGGGGGCGGGGAGCTGTTTTTT
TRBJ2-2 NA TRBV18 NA CASSPPLLTGELFF TGTGCCAGCTCACCACCCCTCCTGACCGGGGAGCTGTTTTTT
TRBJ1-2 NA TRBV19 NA CASSAGRSVNGYTF TGTGCCAGTAGTGCAGGACGGAGTGTTAATGGCTACACCTTC
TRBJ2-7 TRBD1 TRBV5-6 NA CASRDGTASYEQYF TGTGCCAGCAGAGATGGGACAGCAAGCTACGAGCAGTACTTC
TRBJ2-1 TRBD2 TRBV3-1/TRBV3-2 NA CASSLSPSGGTYNEQFF TGTGCCAGCAGCCTCAGCCCTAGCGGCGGGACCTACAATGAGCAGTTCTTC
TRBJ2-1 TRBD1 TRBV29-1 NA CSVDGQGNEQFF TGCAGCGTTGACGGACAGGGGAATGAGCAGTTCTTC
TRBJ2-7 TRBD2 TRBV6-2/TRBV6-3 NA CASSYSTSGGVLYF TGTGCCAGCAGTTACTCGACTAGCGGGGGGGTGTTGTACTTC
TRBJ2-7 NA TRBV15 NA CATSREGDGSYEQYF TGTGCCACCAGCAGAGAGGGGGACGGATCCTACGAGCAGTACTTC
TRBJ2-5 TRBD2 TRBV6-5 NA CASSYGTSGGQETQYF TGTGCCAGCAGTTACGGGACTAGCGGGGGGCAAGAGACCCAGTACTTC
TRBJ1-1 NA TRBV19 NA CASSIIGDTEAFF TGTGCCAGTAGTATAATTGGGGACACTGAAGCTTTCTTT
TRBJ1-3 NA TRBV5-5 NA CSSEGAGNTIYF TGCTCTTCTGAGGGGGCTGGAAACACCATATATTTT
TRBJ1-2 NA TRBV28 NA CASSPGAVPRLGYGYTF TGTGCCAGCAGTCCGGGGGCAGTACCTCGTCTCGGCTATGGCTACACCTTC
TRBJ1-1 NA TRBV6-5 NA CASSVGGNLGTEAFF TGTGCCAGCAGCGTGGGGGGCAATCTCGGCACTGAAGCTTTCTTT
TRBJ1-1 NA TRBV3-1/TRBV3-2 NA CASSQDDDREAFF TGTGCCAGCAGCCAAGATGACGACAGGGAAGCTTTCTTT
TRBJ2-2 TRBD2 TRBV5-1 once CATSSGGGTGELFF TGCGCCACCTCGTCCGGGGGGGGCACCGGGGAGCTGTTTTTT
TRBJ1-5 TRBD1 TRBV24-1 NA CATQATGGGNQPQHF TGTGCCACCCAAGCTACAGGGGGCGGCAATCAGCCCCAGCATTTT
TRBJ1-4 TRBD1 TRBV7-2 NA CASSSQAGQVNEKLFF TGTGCCAGCAGCTCCCAGGCGGGACAGGTCAATGAAAAACTGTTTTTT
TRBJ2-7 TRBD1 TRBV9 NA CASSVGSGGTYEQYF TGTGCCAGCAGCGTAGGATCAGGGGGCACCTACGAGCAGTACTTC
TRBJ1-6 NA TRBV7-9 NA CASSLDRGSGSPLHF TGTGCCAGCAGCTTGGACCGAGGGTCTGGTTCACCCCTCCACTTT
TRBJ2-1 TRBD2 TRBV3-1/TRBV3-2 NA CASSQASGGYNEQFF TGTGCCAGCAGCCAAGCCAGCGGGGGGTATAATGAGCAGTTCTTC
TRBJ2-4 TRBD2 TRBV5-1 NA CASRTSGGTKNIQYF TGCGCCAGCAGGACTAGCGGGGGGACCAAAAACATTCAGTACTTC
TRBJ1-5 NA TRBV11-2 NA CASSTGFSNQPQHF TGTGCCAGCAGCACAGGGTTTAGCAATCAGCCCCAGCATTTT
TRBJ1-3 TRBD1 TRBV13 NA CASSLTGQGSGNTIYF TGTGCCAGCAGCTTAACGGGACAGGGCTCTGGAAACACCATATATTTT
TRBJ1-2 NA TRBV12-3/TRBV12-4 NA CASSLTVQLDYTF TGTGCCAGCAGCCTGACTGTTCAGCTGGACTACACCTTC
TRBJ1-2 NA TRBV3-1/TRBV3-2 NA CASTPGGGSGYTF TGTGCCAGCACCCCCGGGGGGGGGAGCGGCTACACCTTC
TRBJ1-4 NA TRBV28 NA CASCLGGATNEKLFF TGTGCCAGCTGCCTTGGGGGGGCGACTAATGAAAAACTGTTTTTT
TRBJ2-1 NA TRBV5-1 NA CASSSPWGGAQDEQFF TGCGCCAGCAGCTCCCCTTGGGGGGGGGCACAGGATGAGCAGTTCTTC
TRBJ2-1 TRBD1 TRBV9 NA CASSPRDRSYNEQFF TGTGCCAGCAGCCCCAGGGACAGGTCTTACAATGAGCAGTTCTTC
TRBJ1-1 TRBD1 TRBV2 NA CASSFDRGRTEAFF TGTGCCAGCAGTTTTGACAGGGGGCGGACTGAAGCTTTCTTT